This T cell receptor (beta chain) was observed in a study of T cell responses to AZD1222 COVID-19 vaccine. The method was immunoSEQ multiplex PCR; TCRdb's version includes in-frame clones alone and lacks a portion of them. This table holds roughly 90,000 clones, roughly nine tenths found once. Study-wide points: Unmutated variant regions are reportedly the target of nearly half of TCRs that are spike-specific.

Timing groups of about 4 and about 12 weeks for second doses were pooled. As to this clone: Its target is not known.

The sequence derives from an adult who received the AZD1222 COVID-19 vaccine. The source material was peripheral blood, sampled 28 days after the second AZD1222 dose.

CDR3 in DNA: TGCAGCGTTAACAGGGGTTGGTACACTGAAGCTTTCTTT. Residues: CSVNRGWYTEAFF. The chain combines TRBV29-1 with TRBJ1-1; 7 nucleotides agree with TRBD1. V lost 5 bases to trimming and J lost 3 bases; unmatched junction nucleotides: 6. This CDR3 is 13 amino acids long. Germline CDR1 SQVTM, CDR2 ANQGSEA.